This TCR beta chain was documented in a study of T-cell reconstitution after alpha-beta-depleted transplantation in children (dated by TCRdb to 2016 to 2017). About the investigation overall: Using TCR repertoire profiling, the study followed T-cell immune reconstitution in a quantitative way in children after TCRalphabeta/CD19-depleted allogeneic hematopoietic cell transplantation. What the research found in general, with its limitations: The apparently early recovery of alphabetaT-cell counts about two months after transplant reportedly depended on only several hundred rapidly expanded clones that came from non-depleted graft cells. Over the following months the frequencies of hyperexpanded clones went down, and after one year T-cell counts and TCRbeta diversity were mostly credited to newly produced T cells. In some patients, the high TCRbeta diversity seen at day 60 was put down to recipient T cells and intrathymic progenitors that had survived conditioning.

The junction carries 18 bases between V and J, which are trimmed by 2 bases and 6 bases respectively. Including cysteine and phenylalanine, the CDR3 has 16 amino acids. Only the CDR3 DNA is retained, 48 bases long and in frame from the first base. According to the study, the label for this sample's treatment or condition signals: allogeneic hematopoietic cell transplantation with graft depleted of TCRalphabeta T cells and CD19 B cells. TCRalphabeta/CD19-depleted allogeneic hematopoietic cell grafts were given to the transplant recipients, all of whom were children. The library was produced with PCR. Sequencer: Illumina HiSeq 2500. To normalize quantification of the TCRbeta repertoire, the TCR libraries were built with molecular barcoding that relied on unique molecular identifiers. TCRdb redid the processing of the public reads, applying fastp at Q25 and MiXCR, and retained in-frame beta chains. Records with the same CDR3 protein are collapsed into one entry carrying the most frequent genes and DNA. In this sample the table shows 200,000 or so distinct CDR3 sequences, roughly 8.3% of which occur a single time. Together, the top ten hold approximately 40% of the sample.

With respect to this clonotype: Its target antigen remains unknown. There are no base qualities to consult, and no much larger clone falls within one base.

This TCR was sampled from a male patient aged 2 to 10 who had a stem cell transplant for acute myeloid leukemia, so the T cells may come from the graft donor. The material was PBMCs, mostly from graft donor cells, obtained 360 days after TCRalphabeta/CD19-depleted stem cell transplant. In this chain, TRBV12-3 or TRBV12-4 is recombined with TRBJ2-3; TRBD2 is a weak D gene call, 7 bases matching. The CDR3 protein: CASSLKLRGPLDTQYF. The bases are TGTGCCAGCAGTTTAAAGCTGCGGGGGCCTCTTGATACGCAGTATTTT.